This T cell receptor beta chain was sequenced for a study of T cell responses to AZD1222 COVID-19 vaccine. Points on this clone: What it recognizes is unknown.

Findings and caveats of the study: Repertoires were collected only later (after the peak T cell response had occurred).

This table comes from immunoSEQ multiplex PCR, and its TCRdb copy is limited to in-frame clones, with some not included. The sample lists 200,000 or so clones, almost 95% occurring once. Germline lookup yields CDR1 SGHNT and CDR2 YYREEE (reference sequence). Trimming left V 0 bases short and J 2 bases short, with 2 bases between. The CDR3 length is 13 residues. This material consisted of peripheral blood, taken on day 0 of AZD1222 vaccination. The chain carries TRBV5-4 and TRBJ2-2; unclear D gene. The origin of this receptor is an adult in good health. CDR3 amino acids: CASSLVNTGELFF. The CDR3 nucleotides read TGTGCCAGCAGCTTGGTTAACACCGGGGAGCTGTTTTTT.